These 29 T cell receptor beta chains originate from one sample sequenced in a study of blood T cells in healthy people across ages. Using a J-beta primer mix together with a sample-barcoded 5' primer, a second PCR was run for roughly 6 to 12 cycles. Each CDR3 protein is one row after TCRdb ran MiXCR on the 5' RACE reads. The profile shows hundreds of thousands of distinct CDR3 sequences, approximately 21% of them singletons. Sequencing was carried out using blood. These receptors were collected from a man between 65 and 85 years old in good health.

This clonotype was picked up a small number of times. V gene TRBV12-3 or TRBV12-4 combines with J gene TRBJ2-2; D possibly corresponds to TRBD1 (5 bases). The V gene lost 2 bases and the J gene lost 6 bases, with 16 bases spanning the gap. The CDR3 spans 16 residues. The DNA of the CDR3 is TGTGCCAGCAGTTTATCCCAGGGTGGCTTCGCCGGGGAGCTGTTTTTT. Translated, it gives CASSLSQGGFAGELFF.

The chain carries TRBV20-1 and TRBJ2-3, with 11 bases aligning to TRBD2. The J segment lost 3 bases and the V segment lost 3 bases, leaving 8 bases of the junction unmatched. Germline lookup yields CDR1 DFQATT and CDR2 SNEGSKA (reference sequence). The CDR3 is 16 residues long. CDR3 sequence (DNA): TGCAGTGCTAGGTCAATAGCGGGAGGGCTTACAGATACGCAGTATTTT. It yields the protein CSARSIAGGLTDTQYF.

This clonotype came up a few times. The chain is built from TRBV29-1 and TRBJ2-5; weak D call: TRBD1 (5 bases). The DNA matches TRBJ2-1 better at its end, which makes the J call doubtful. Germline V gene sequence: CDR1 SQVTM, CDR2 ANQGSEA. This CDR3 is 12 amino acids long. CDR3: CSVGQGYNEQFF. In nucleotides, the CDR3 is TGCAGCGTCGGTCAGGGTTACAATGAGCAGTTCTTC.

The chain combines TRBV6-5 with TRBJ2-1; 7 bases align to TRBD2. The length of the CDR3 is 15 residues. V shed 3 bases and J 3 bases; nucleotides not matched to a gene: 5. CDR1 is MNHEY and CDR2 is SVGAGI in the germline V gene. The CDR3 DNA is TGTGCCAGCAGTTATTGGGTAGCGGGCTACAATGAGCAGTTCTTC. Translated: CASSYWVAGYNEQFF.

The chain couples TRBV10-3 to TRBJ1-1; the D is unclear. CDR1 is ENHRY and CDR2 is SYGVKD in the germline V gene. This CDR3 comprises 11 residues. With 6 bases removed from V and 3 bases from J, the gap between germline ends came to 5 bases. The CDR3 is CAISRDTEAFF. For the CDR3, the DNA is TGTGCCATCAGCCGGGACACTGAAGCTTTCTTT.

This clonotype has only one observation. Mismatch with germline at one junction end may stem from a read error. The V and J genes are TRBV19 and TRBJ1-5; 9 bases map to TRBD1. The CDR3 is made up of 15 amino acids. Germline V gene sequence: CDR1 LNHDA, CDR2 SQIVND (reference sequence). CDR3 loop: CASSIGQGINQPQHF. The CDR3 DNA follows: TGTGCCAGTAGCATAGGACAGGGGATCAATCAGCCCCAGCATTTT.

This chain uses TRBV29-1 with TRBJ2-1; D is perhaps TRBD2 (5 bases). The CDR3 is 15 residues long. CDR1 SQVTM and CDR2 ANQGSEA come from the germline V gene. V lost 0 bases and J lost 3, with 12 bases in between. The CDR3 bases are TGCAGCGTTGAAGACTTTGTAGCGAACTACAATGAGCAGTTCTTC. Translating gives CSVEDFVANYNEQFF.

The genes are TRBV7-9 and TRBJ2-5; D is possibly TRBD1 or TRBD2 (5 bases each). V lost 1 base to trimming and J lost 0 bases, with 6 bases between them. CDR1 is SEHNR and CDR2 is FQNEAQ in the germline V gene (reference sequence). The CDR3 extends over 14 amino acids. The CDR3 region has the DNA TGTGCCAGCAGCTTAGTGGGACACCAAGAGACCCAGTACTTC. Translated: CASSLVGHQETQYF.

The rearrangement joins TRBV20-1 to TRBJ2-1; D is ambiguous. This CDR3 has 10 residues. V lost 2 bases, J lost 10 bases, and 6 bases lay in between. The V gene's germline CDR1 is DFQATT and CDR2 SNEGSKA (reference sequence). The DNA of the CDR3 is TGCAGTGCTAGACTTAAGGAGCAGTTCTTC. This codes for CSARLKEQFF.

This clonotype was seen at least ten times. The rearrangement uses TRBV29-1 and TRBJ1-1, with 7 bases aligning to TRBD1. Trimming removed 7 bases from V and 0 bases from J; junction bases left unmatched: 2. The CDR3 consists of 12 residues. Germline-derived CDR1 and CDR2 are SQVTM and ANQGSEA. CDR3 loop: CSAGQLNTEAFF. The CDR3 bases are TGCAGCGCGGGACAGCTGAACACTGAAGCTTTCTTT. Based on the CDR3 plus reference TRBV29-1 and TRBJ1-1, the full variable domain is SAVISQKPSRDICQRGTSLTIQCQVDSQVTMMFWYRQQPGQSLTLIATANQGSEATYESGFVIDKFPISRPNLTFSTLTVSNMSPEDSSIYLCSAGQLNTEAFFGQGTRLTVV.

The chain uses TRBV20-1 and TRBJ2-2; D may be TRBD2 (6 bases). Germline V gene sequence: CDR1 DFQATT, CDR2 SNEGSKA (reference sequence). Trimming left V 6 bases short and J 2 bases short, with 13 bases between. The CDR3 loop spans 14 amino acids. The CDR3, as DNA: TGCAGTGCGGTGGGGCGGGGAAACACCGGGGAGCTGTTTTTT. It encodes CSAVGRGNTGELFF.

This sequence joins TRBV9 and TRBJ2-5, with D possibly matching TRBD1 (6 bases). The J call is doubtful: the DNA matches TRBJ2-7 better. From germline, CDR1 is SGDLS and CDR2 YYNGEE. The CDR3 has 15 residues. Written as DNA, the CDR3 is TGTGCCAGCAGCGTAGGATCAGGGGTGAGGGACGAGCAGTACTTC. Translated, it gives CASSVGSGVRDEQYF.

This clonotype showed up just a few times. The chain links TRBV10-3 to TRBJ2-1, with TRBD2 matching 14 bases. This CDR3 is built from 16 residues. In germline, CDR1 is ENHRY, CDR2 SYGVKD. V gave up 10 bases and J gave up 0 bases; unmatched junction bases: 5. CDR3 sequence (DNA): TGTGCCACGACTAGCGGGAGGGAGAGCTCCTACAATGAGCAGTTCTTC. Its protein product is CATTSGRESSYNEQFF.

Only a few counts were recorded for this clonotype. V usage is TRBV18 and J usage is TRBJ2-2, with a possible D match to TRBD1 (5 bases). Germline lookup yields CDR1 KGHSH and CDR2 LQKENI. Trimming removed 3 bases from V and 9 bases from J, with 8 bases in between. The length of the CDR3 is 12 residues. CDR3 loop: CASSPDMRELFF. CDR3 nucleotide sequence: TGTGCCAGCTCACCGGACATGCGGGAGCTGTTTTTT.

There are a few counts of this clonotype. This chain connects TRBV12-3 or TRBV12-4 to TRBJ2-5; D might be TRBD1 or TRBD2, each matching 6 bases. V lost 4 bases to trimming and J lost 5 bases, with 20 bases between them. The CDR3 totals 16 residues. Here the CDR3 reads CASSSLRAGGAETQYF. CDR3 DNA: TGTGCCAGCAGTTCGTTACGGGCCGGGGGCGCGGAGACCCAGTACTTC.

This clonotype occurred a few times. A much larger clone differs from this one at a single base, so this may be a read error. The V gene is TRBV27, the J gene TRBJ2-7, with 7 positions matching TRBD1. The CDR3 spans 13 residues. Per germline, CDR1 MNHEY and CDR2 SMNVEV (reference sequence). The chain's CDR3 is CASSLTGIHEQHF. CDR3 coding DNA: TGTGCCAGCAGCCTGACAGGGATCCACGAGCAGCACTTC.

This clonotype appeared many times. CDR3 nucleotide sequence: TGCGCCAGCAGCTTAGCGGGCAACTCCTACAATGAGCAGTTCTTC. Encoded protein: CASSLAGNSYNEQFF. The genes are TRBV5-1 and TRBJ2-1; the D gene is possibly TRBD2 (6 bases). Germline V lookup: CDR1 SGHRS, CDR2 YFSETQ. The CDR3 has 15 amino acids. Trimming removed 2 bases from V and 0 bases from J, with 9 bases in between.

This clonotype was seen more than once but under ten times. The rearrangement links TRBV5-1 to TRBJ2-5; 14 bases match TRBD2. CDR3 length: 14 amino acids. J was trimmed by 2 bases and V by 7 bases; bases with no gene match: 1. Germline V gives CDR1 SGHRS, CDR2 YFSETQ. CDR3 nucleotide sequence: TGCGCCAGCGGACTAGCGGGAGGACAAGAGACCCAGTACTTC. Protein product: CASGLAGGQETQYF.

The gene calls are TRBV29-1 and TRBJ2-7; tentatively, D is TRBD2 (7 bases). Trimming shortened V by 4 bases and J by 9 bases, and 19 bases separated the two germline ends. Germline-derived CDR1 and CDR2 are SQVTM and ANQGSEA. The CDR3 is 13 residues long. The CDR3 protein is CSVVVAGEGGQYF. For the CDR3, the DNA is TGCAGCGTTGTTGTGGCGGGAGAAGGGGGGCAGTACTTC.

This clonotype came up a few times. The J gene is TRBJ2-1, the V gene TRBV9, with 9 bases aligning to TRBD2. CDR3 length: 16 amino acids. The junction had 7 bases not matched to a gene; V was cut back by 4 bases and J by 2 bases. CDR1 SGDLS and CDR2 YYNGEE come from the germline V gene. CDR3 sequence (DNA): TGTGCCAGCAGCACAGGCGGGAGGGAGGCCTACAATGAGCAGTTCTTC. It encodes CASSTGGREAYNEQFF.

This clonotype was detected ten times or more. This chain connects TRBV7-9 to TRBJ1-2, with 8 positions matching TRBD1. The CDR3 totals 14 residues. Germline V gene lookup returns CDR1 SEHNR and CDR2 FQNEAQ (reference sequence). V lost 4 bases and J lost 6; bases outside the gene matches: 7. The CDR3 DNA follows: TGTGCCAGCAGCTCATACAGGGGGGGAGATGGCTACACCTTC. Translated: CASSSYRGGDGYTF.

This rearrangement joins TRBV28 to TRBJ1-5; TRBD1 matches at 7 bases. Trimming removed 10 bases from V and 4 bases from J; junction bases left unmatched: 13. CDR1 is MDHEN, CDR2 SYDVKM, per germline. The length of the CDR3 is 15 residues. The CDR3 reads CANNPTGSWNQPQHF. The CDR3 DNA sequence: TGTGCCAACAACCCGACAGGGTCGTGGAATCAGCCCCAGCATTTT.

The gene calls are TRBV9 and TRBJ2-1, with D maybe TRBD1 (6 bases). V lost 0 bases, J lost 2 bases, and 9 bases lay in between. Germline assignment: CDR1 SGDLS and CDR2 YYNGEE. This CDR3 is 15 amino acids long. CDR3 residues: CASSVGGDTYNEQFF. DNA of the CDR3: TGTGCCAGCAGCGTAGGAGGGGACACCTACAATGAGCAGTTCTTC.

This clonotype was seen at least ten times. J is TRBJ2-1 and V is TRBV9; 8 nucleotides line up with TRBD2. The length of the CDR3 is 17 residues. J lost 7 bases, V lost 0 bases, and 12 bases had no gene match. Germline V CDR1 and CDR2: SGDLS, YYNGEE. The CDR3 is CASSVGERIAGQNEQFF. The CDR3 nucleotides read TGTGCCAGCAGCGTAGGGGAGCGGATAGCGGGACAAAATGAGCAGTTCTTC.

The V call is TRBV9, the J call TRBJ1-2, with D tentatively TRBD1 (6 bases). Trimming pared 3 bases from V and 6 bases from J, leaving 15 bases between. This CDR3 has 14 amino acids. Germline V CDR1 and CDR2: SGDLS, YYNGEE. CDR3 nucleotides: TGTGCCAGCAGCGCCCCCTCGGACAGTCATGGCTACACCTTC. Translation gives CASSAPSDSHGYTF.

This chain joins TRBV20-1 and TRBJ2-7, with TRBD2 matching over 9 bases. CDR1 and CDR2 from the germline V gene are DFQATT and SNEGSKA (reference sequence). The CDR3 contains 15 residues. V gave up 4 bases and J gave up 0 bases; unmatched junction bases: 7. In nucleotides, the CDR3 is TGCAGTGCTACCGGTGGTAGCGGGAGCTCCTACGAGCAGTACTTC. This encodes CSATGGSGSSYEQYF.

This chain connects TRBV20-1 to TRBJ2-5; 11 bases agree with TRBD2. Judging by the DNA end, TRBJ2-7 fits better; the J call may be wrong. The CDR3 extends over 13 amino acids. In germline, CDR1 is DFQATT, CDR2 SNEGSKA (reference sequence). The DNA of the CDR3 is TGCAGTGCGACTAGCGGGATCATGTACGAGCAGTACTTC. This sequence encodes CSATSGIMYEQYF.

The chain employs TRBV7-9 and TRBJ2-7; 7 bases line up with TRBD1. Germline values: CDR1 SEHNR, CDR2 FQNEAQ (reference sequence). The J segment lost 3 bases and the V segment lost 4 bases, leaving 9 bases of the junction unmatched. The CDR3 is 15 residues long. CDR3 in amino acids: CASSYGTATNYEQYF. The DNA of the CDR3 is TGTGCCAGCAGCTACGGGACAGCGACGAACTACGAGCAGTACTTC.

V usage is TRBV5-1 and J usage is TRBJ2-5, with D perhaps TRBD1 (6 bases). Per germline, CDR1 SGHRS and CDR2 YFSETQ. The CDR3 loop spans 15 amino acids. Trimming cost V 1 base and J 3 bases, with 13 bases left between them. CDR3 sequence (DNA): TGCGCCAGCAGCTTGTCCGACAGGCGGGAAGAGACCCAGTACTTC. This sequence encodes CASSLSDRREETQYF. The whole variable domain, filled in from reference TRBV5-1 and TRBJ2-5, reads KAGVTQTPRYLIKTRGQQVTLSCSPISGHRSVSWYQQTPGQGLQFLFEYFSETQRNKGNFPGRFSGRQFSNSRSEMNVSTLELGDSALYLCASSLSDRREETQYFGPGTRLLVL.